Below are 7 T cell receptor beta chains sequenced from a single sample in a study of shared clonotypes between healthy human individuals. Profiled with immunoSEQ multiplex PCR; TCRdb holds only in-frame clones, not every one. There are a few million clones in the sample; around 94% occur only once, and under 0.15% lies in the top ten. Input material: naive CD4+ T cells sorted from blood. Specified subset: CD45RA+ positively selected. The source of these receptors is a man younger than 35 in good health.

J is TRBJ1-1 and V is TRBV2, with 7 bases lining up with TRBD1. The CDR3 is 15 residues long. From germline, CDR1 is SNHLY and CDR2 FYNNEI. J gave up 0 bases and V 3 bases, and 4 bases lay outside the gene matches. The CDR3 bases are TGTGCCAGCAGTGAGCTTGGGACAGTGAACACTGAAGCTTTCTTT. Protein: CASSELGTVNTEAFF.

V usage is TRBV18 and J usage is TRBJ2-7; 7 bases agree with TRBD2. This CDR3 contains 15 residues. The germline V gene has CDR1 KGHSH and CDR2 LQKENI. V shed 5 bases and J 3 bases; nucleotides not matched to a gene: 10. CDR3 coding DNA: TGTGCCAGCTCATCTAAGGCGGGGGAGGTCTACGAGCAGTACTTC. Translating gives CASSSKAGEVYEQYF.

The rearrangement joins TRBV5-1 to TRBJ2-3, with D unresolved. The CDR3 runs to 14 residues. CDR1 and CDR2 from the germline V gene are SGHRS and YFSETQ. Trimming shortened V by 3 bases and J by 1 base, and 9 bases separated the two germline ends. The CDR3: CASSSEKGTDTQYF. The CDR3 DNA is TGCGCCAGCAGCTCCGAGAAGGGCACAGATACGCAGTATTTT. The full variable domain, with the rest looked up from reference TRBV5-1 and TRBJ2-3, is KAGVTQTPRYLIKTRGQQVTLSCSPISGHRSVSWYQQTPGQGLQFLFEYFSETQRNKGNFPGRFSGRQFSNSRSEMNVSTLELGDSALYLCASSSEKGTDTQYFGPGTRLTVL.

The chain links TRBV6-1 to TRBJ2-7; D gene unclear. The V and J ends lost 0 bases and 3 bases respectively, with 18 bases between them. The length of the CDR3 is 17 residues. The germline V gene has CDR1 MNHNS and CDR2 SASEGT. The CDR3 sequence is CASSEAAVLQTNYEQYF. The CDR3, as DNA: TGTGCCAGCAGTGAAGCGGCAGTCTTACAGACGAACTACGAGCAGTACTTC.

The chain links TRBV4-1 to TRBJ1-3; D gene ambiguous. V was pared by 0 bases and J by 0 bases, with 12 bases between. CDR1 and CDR2 (germline): MGHRA, YSYEKL. The CDR3 contains 17 residues. The CDR3 spells CASSQEGEVYSGNTIYF. CDR3 nucleotide sequence: TGCGCCAGCAGCCAAGAAGGAGAAGTTTACTCTGGAAACACCATATATTTT.

This sequence joins TRBV23-1 and TRBJ1-5; D not certain. TRBV23-1 is classed as an ORF, of uncertain function. V was trimmed by 6 bases and J by 2 bases, leaving 17 bases between them. The CDR3 consists of 16 residues. The CDR3, as DNA: TGCGCCAGCAGCCTCGGGGTTGGTCGATGCAATCAGCCCCAGCATTTT. This encodes CASSLGVGRCNQPQHF.

The CDR3 nucleotides are TGTGCCAGCAGGGATAGCGGGGGTAAGCAGTTCTTC. Protein product: CASRDSGGKQFF. The chain combines TRBV2 with TRBJ2-1; 9 bases map to TRBD2. Germline V gene sequence: CDR1 SNHLY, CDR2 FYNNEI. After removal of 6 bases from V and 11 bases from J, the junction contained 5 bases not matched to a gene. The CDR3 has 12 residues.